The 2 T cell receptor beta chains below come from one sample, sequenced in a study of Graves' ophthalmopathy and Graves' hyperthyroidism. The study amplified TCR beta CDR3 regions using RNA transcripts. HTBI primers served in a first-round RT-PCR, which a second-round multiplex PCR followed. TCRdb re-called the multiplex PCR reads through MiXCR, storing one row per CDR3 protein. Of hundreds of thousands of distinct CDR3 sequences detected, 22% appear once; the ten largest clones hold approximately 6.9%. Material for sequencing was peripheral blood. Receptors were obtained from a woman aged 18-35 years with stable Graves' hyperthyroidism. Some clones in this sample may be carry-over from other donors' samples.

The chain carries TRBV4-3 and TRBJ1-5; a possible D gene is TRBD1 (5 bases). V lost 2 bases and J lost 6, with 11 bases in between. The CDR3 is made up of 14 amino acids. From germline, CDR1 is LGHNA and CDR2 YSLEER. CDR3 sequence: CASSQLTGAQPQHF. The CDR3 DNA follows: TGCGCCAGCAGCCAACTTACAGGAGCTCAGCCCCAGCATTTT.

This clonotype was recorded a few times. This sequence joins TRBV12-3 or TRBV12-4 and TRBJ1-5, with TRBD1 as a possible D gene (6 bases). The CDR3 is made up of 17 amino acids. Trimming shortened V by 0 bases and J by 0 bases, and 12 bases separated the two germline ends. CDR3 sequence reads: CASSLAGAGGSNQPQHF. In DNA, the CDR3 is TGTGCCAGCAGTTTAGCGGGGGCGGGGGGTAGCAATCAGCCCCAGCATTTT.